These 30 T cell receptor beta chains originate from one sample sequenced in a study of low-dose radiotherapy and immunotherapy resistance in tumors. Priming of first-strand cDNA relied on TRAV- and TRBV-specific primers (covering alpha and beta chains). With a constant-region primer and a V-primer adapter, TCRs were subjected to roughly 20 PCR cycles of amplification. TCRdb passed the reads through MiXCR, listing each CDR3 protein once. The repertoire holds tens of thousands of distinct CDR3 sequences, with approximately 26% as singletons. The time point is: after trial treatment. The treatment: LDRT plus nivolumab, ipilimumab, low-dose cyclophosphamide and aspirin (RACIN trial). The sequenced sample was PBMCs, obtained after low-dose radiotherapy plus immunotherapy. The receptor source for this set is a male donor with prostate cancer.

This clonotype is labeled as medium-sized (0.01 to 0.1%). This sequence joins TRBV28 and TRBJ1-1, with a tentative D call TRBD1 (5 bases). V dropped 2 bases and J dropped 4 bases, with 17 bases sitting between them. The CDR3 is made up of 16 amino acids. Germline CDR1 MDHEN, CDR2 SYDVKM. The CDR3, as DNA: TGTGCCAGCAGTTTAAGGTTGACAGCCCTTGGCACTGAAGCTTTCTTT. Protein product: CASSLRLTALGTEAFF.

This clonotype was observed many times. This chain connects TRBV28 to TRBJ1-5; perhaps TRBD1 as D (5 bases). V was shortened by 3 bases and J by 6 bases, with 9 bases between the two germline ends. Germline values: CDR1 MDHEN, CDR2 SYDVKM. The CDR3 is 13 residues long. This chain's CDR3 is CASSLTVAQPQHF. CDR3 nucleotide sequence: TGTGCCAGCAGTTTGACAGTGGCTCAGCCCCAGCATTTT. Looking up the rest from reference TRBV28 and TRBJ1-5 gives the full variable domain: DVKVTQSSRYLVKRTGEKVFLECVQDMDHENMFWYRQDPGLGLRLIYFSYDVKMKEKGDIPEGYSVSREKKERFSLILESASTNQTSMYLCASSLTVAQPQHFGDGTRLSIL.

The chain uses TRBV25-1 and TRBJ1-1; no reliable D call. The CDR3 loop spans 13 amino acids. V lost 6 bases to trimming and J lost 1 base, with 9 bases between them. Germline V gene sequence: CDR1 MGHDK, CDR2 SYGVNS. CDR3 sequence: CASRADGNTEAFF. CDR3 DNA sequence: TGTGCCAGCAGGGCTGACGGGAACACTGAAGCTTTCTTT.

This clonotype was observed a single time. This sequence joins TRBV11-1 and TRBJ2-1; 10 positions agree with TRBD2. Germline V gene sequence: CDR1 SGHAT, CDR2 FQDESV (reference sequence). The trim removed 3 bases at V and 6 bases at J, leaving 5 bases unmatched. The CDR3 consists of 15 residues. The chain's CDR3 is CASSFLAGGLNEQFF. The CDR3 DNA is TGTGCCAGCAGCTTCTTAGCGGGGGGCCTCAATGAGCAGTTCTTC. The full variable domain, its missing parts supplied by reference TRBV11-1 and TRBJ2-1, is EAEVAQSPRYKITEKSQAVAFWCDPISGHATLYWYRQILGQGPELLVQFQDESVVDDSQLPKDRFSAERLKGVDSTLKIQPAELGDSAMYLCASSFLAGGLNEQFFGPGTRLTVL.

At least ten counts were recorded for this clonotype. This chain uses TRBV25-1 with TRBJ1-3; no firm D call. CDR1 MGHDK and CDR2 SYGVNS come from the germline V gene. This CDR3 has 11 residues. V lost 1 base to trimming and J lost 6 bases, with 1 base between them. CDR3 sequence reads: CASSESNTIYF. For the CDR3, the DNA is TGTGCCAGCAGTGAATCAAACACCATATATTTT.

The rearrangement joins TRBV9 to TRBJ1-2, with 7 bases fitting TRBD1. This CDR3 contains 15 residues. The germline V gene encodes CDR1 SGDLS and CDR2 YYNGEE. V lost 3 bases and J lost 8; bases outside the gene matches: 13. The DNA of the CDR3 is TGTGCCAGCAGCGGAGCCGGGACAGAGAGGGGCGGCTACACCTTC. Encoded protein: CASSGAGTERGGYTF. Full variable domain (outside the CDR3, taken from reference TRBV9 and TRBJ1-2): DSGVTQTPKHLITATGQRVTLRCSPRSGDLSVYWYQQSLDQGLQFLIQYYNGEERAKGNILERFSAQQFPDLHSELNLSSLELGDSALYFCASSGAGTERGGYTFGSGTRLTVV.

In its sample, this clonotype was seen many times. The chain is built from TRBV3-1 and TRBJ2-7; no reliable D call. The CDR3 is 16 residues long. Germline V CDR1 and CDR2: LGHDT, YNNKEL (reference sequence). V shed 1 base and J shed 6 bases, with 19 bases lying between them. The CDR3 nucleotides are TGTGCCAGCAGCCAAGGTTTTGACCTCGGTCGTAGCGAGCAGTACTTC. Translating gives CASSQGFDLGRSEQYF.

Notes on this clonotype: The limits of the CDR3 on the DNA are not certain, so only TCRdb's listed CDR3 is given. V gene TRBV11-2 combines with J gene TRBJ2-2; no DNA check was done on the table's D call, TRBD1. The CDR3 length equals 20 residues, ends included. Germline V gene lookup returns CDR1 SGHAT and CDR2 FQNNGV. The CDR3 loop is CASSPLRAGTGELFFFFFFF.

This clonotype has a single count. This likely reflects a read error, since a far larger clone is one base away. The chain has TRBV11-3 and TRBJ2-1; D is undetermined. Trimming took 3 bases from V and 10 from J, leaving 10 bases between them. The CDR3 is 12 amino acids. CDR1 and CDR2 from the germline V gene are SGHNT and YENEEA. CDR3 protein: CASSFISGEQFF. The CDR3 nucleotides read TGTGCCAGCAGCTTCATCTCGGGCGAGCAGTTCTTC.

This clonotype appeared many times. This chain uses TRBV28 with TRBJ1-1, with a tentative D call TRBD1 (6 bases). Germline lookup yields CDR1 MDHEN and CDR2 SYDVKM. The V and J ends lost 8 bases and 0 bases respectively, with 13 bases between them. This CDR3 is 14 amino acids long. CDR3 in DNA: TGTGCCAGCGGGTCAGGGGCCATGAACACTGAAGCTTTCTTT. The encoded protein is CASGSGAMNTEAFF.

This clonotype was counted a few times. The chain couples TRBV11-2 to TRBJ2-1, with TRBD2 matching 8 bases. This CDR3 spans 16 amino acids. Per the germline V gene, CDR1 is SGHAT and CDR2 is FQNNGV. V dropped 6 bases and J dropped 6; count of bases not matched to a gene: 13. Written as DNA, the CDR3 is TGTGCCAGCAGGCGACTAGCGAGGGGTAGGATCAATGAGCAGTTCTTC. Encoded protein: CASRRLARGRINEQFF.

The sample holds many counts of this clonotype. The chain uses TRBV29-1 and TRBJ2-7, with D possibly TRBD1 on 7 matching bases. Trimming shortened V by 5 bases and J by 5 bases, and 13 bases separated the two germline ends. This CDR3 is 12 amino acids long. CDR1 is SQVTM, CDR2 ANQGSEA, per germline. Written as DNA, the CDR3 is TGCAGCGTTTCCTCAGGGGGGAACGAGCAGTACTTC. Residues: CSVSSGGNEQYF.

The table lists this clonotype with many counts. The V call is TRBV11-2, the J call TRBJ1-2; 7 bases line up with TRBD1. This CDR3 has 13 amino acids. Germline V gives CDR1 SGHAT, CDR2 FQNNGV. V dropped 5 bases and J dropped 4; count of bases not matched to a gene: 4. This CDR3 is CASSPAGGYGYTF. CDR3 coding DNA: TGTGCCAGCAGCCCTGCAGGGGGCTATGGCTACACCTTC.

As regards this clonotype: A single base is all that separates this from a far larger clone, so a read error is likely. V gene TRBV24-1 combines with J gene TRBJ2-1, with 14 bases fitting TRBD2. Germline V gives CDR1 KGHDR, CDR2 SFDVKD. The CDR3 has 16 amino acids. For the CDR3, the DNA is TGTGCCAGCAGTTCCCGAACGGGACTAGCGGGAGTCGAGCAGTTCTTC. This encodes CASSSRTGLAGVEQFF.

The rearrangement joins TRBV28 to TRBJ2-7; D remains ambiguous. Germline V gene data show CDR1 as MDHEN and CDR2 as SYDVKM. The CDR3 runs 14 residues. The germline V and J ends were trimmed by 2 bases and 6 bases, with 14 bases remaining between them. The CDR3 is CASSLAGRASEQYF. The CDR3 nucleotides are TGTGCCAGCAGTTTAGCCGGACGGGCCTCCGAGCAGTACTTC.

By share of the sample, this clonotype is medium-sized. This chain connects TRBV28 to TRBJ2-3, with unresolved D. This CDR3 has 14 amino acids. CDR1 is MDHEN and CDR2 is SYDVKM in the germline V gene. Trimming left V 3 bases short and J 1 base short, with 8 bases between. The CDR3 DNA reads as TGTGCCAGCAGTTTGCAGCCGGGCACAGATACGCAGTATTTT. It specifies CASSLQPGTDTQYF.

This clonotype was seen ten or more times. The CDR3 protein is CASSLRWGAEQFF. The CDR3 nucleotides read TGTGCCAGCAGCCTCCGGTGGGGGGCTGAGCAGTTCTTC. This rearrangement joins TRBV7-2 to TRBJ2-1; D tentatively fits TRBD1 or TRBD2 (6 bases each). Trimming left V 5 bases short and J 9 bases short, with 14 bases between. Germline-derived CDR1 and CDR2 are SGHTA and FQGNSA. This CDR3 is 13 amino acids long.

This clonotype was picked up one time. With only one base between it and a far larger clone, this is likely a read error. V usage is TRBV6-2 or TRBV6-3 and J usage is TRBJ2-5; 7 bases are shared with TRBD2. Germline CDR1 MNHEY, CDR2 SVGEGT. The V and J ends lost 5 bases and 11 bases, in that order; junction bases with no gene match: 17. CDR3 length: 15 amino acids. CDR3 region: CASSNLAAQYNEQYF. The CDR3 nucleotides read TGTGCCAGCAGTAATCTAGCGGCACAATACAATGAGCAGTACTTC.

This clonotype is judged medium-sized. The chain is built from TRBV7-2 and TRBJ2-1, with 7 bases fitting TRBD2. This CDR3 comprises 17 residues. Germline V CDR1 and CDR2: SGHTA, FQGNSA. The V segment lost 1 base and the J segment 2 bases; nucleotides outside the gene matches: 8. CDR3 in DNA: TGTGCCAGCAGCTTAGGGCTTGGGACTAACCCCTACAATGAGCAGTTCTTC. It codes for CASSLGLGTNPYNEQFF.

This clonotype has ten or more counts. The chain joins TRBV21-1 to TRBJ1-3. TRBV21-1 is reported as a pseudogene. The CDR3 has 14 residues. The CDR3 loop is CASSKPGSGNTIYF. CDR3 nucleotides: TGTGCCAGCAGCAAGCCAGGCTCTGGAAACACCATATATTTT.

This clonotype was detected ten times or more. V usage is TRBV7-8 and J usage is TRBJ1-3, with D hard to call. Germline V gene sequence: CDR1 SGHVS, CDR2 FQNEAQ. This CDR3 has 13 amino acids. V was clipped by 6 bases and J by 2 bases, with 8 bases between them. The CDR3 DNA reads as TGTGCCAGCAGGGGCAACGCTGGAAACACCATATATTTT. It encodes CASRGNAGNTIYF.

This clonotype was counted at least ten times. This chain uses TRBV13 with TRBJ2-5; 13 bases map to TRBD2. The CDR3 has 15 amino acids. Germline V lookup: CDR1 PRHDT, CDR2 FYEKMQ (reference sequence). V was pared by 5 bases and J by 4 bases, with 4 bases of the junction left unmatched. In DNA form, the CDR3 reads TGTGCCAGCAGCCCTCGGACTAGCGGGAGAGAGACCCAGTACTTC. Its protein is CASSPRTSGRETQYF.

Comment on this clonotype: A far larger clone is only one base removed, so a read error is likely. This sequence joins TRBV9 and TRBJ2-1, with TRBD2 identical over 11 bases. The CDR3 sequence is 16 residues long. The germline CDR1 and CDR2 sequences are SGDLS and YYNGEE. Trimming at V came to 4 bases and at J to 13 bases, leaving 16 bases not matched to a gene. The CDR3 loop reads CASSSATGTSGQTQFF. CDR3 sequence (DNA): TGTGCCAGCAGCTCAGCAACCGGGACTAGCGGTCAGACCCAGTTCTTC.

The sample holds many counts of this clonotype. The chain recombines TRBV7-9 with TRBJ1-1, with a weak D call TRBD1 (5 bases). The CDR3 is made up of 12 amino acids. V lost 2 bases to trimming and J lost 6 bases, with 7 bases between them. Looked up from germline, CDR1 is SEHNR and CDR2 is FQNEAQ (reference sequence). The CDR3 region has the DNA TGTGCCAGCAGCTTATCCAGGGCTGAAGCTTTCTTT. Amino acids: CASSLSRAEAFF.

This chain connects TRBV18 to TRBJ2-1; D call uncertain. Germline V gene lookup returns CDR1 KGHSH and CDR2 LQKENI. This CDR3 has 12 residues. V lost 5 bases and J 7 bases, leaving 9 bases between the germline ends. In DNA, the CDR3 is TGTGCCAGCTCAACATCCGAAAATGAGCAGTTCTTC. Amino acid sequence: CASSTSENEQFF.

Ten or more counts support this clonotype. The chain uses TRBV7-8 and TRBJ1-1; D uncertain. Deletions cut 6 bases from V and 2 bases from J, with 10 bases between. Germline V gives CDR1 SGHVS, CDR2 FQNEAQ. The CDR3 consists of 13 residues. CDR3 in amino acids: CASSLLGNTEAFF. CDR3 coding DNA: TGTGCCAGCAGTTTACTAGGAAACACTGAAGCTTTCTTT.

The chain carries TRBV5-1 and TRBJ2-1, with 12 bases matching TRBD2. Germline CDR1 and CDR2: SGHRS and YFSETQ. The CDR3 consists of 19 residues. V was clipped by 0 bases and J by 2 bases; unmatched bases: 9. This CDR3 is CASSLAASGRAGPYNEQFF. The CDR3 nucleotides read TGCGCCAGCAGCTTGGCAGCTAGCGGGAGGGCCGGGCCCTACAATGAGCAGTTCTTC. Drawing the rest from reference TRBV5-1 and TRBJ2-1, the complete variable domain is KAGVTQTPRYLIKTRGQQVTLSCSPISGHRSVSWYQQTPGQGLQFLFEYFSETQRNKGNFPGRFSGRQFSNSRSEMNVSTLELGDSALYLCASSLAASGRAGPYNEQFFGPGTRLTVL.

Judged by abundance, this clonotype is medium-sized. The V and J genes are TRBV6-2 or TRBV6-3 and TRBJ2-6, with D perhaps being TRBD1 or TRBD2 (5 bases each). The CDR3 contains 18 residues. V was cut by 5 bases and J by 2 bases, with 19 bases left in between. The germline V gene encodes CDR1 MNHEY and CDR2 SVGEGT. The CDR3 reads CASSEFGTSAAGANVLTF. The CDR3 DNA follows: TGTGCCAGCAGTGAATTCGGGACGTCGGCCGCTGGGGCCAACGTCCTGACTTTC.

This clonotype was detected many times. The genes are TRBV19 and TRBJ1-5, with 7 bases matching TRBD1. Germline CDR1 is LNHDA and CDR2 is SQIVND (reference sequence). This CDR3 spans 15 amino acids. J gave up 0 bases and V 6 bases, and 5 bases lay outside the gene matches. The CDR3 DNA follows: TGTGCCAGTAGGTTGGACAGGAGTAGCAATCAGCCCCAGCATTTT. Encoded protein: CASRLDRSSNQPQHF.

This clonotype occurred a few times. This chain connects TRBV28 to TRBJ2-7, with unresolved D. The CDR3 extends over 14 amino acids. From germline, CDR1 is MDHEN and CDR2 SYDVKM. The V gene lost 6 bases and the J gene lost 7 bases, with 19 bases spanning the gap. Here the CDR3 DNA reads TGTGCCAGCAGAGACGCTAAGGTGGTTAGGGAGCAGTACTTC. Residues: CASRDAKVVREQYF.